This TCR beta chain was found in a study of cytomegalovirus exposure and HLA in healthy donors. Primers included in the PCR were 60 Vbeta and 13 Jbeta primers. Method: immunoSEQ multiplex PCR; TCRdb's copy keeps in-frame clones and lacks some. This table has some 130,000 clones, 79% appearing once. A note on this clone: This specimen includes other DNA sequences encoding the same CDR3.

Germline CDR1 reads LGHNA; CDR2 reads YSLEER. This CDR3 region has 14 residues. Trimming removed 1 base at V and 0 bases at J, with 4 bases between. Sequencing was performed on PBMCs. The chain uses TRBV4-3 and TRBJ1-3; D is uncertain. The sequence was collected from a female donor in good health and CMV-seronegative. The CDR3 coding sequence is TGCGCCAGCAGCCAAGCAAACTCTGGAAACACCATATATTTT. This encodes CASSQANSGNTIYF.